These 14 T cell receptor beta chains originate from one sample sequenced in a study of monozygotic twins with inflammatory bowel disease. TCRdb reprocessed the 5' RACE reads and stores each CDR3 protein as one record, lacking DNA. The specimen's table records about 420,000 distinct CDR3 sequences. Sequenced: blood. The receptor source for this set is a human donor with ulcerative colitis or Crohn's disease, or a healthy co-twin of an affected twin (not recorded which).

The chain is built from TRBV12-3 or TRBV12-4 and TRBJ1-2; the D call of TRBD1 rests on TCRdb alone, since no DNA is present to check it. The CDR3 length is 15 residues. Here the CDR3 reads CASSLAGGAGYGYTF.

This sequence joins TRBV12-5 and TRBJ1-1. Looked up from germline, CDR1 is LGHNT and CDR2 is FRNRAP. The CDR3 is made up of 13 amino acids. CDR3 amino acids: CASGLEANTEAFF.

The chain joins TRBV20-1 to TRBJ2-1; TCRdb's assignment of TRBD1 cannot be checked, as there is no DNA. CDR3 length: 12 residues. The V gene's germline CDR1 is DFQATT and CDR2 SNEGSKA (reference sequence). The CDR3 here is CSVTLGQGKQFF.

The CDR3 sequence: CASSLAGQSYEQYF. V is TRBV12-3 or TRBV12-4 and J is TRBJ2-7; TCRdb gives TRBD1 as the D gene, but with no DNA this cannot be confirmed. The CDR3 consists of 14 residues.

The chain recombines TRBV12-3 or TRBV12-4 with TRBJ2-1; TCRdb calls TRBD2, which cannot be checked without DNA. The CDR3 runs to 13 residues. CDR3 sequence: CASSKKKLDEQFF.

The V call is TRBV7-6, the J call TRBJ1-4; TCRdb proposes TRBD1, but this gene call is untestable without DNA. The CDR3 sequence is 13 residues long. Germline values: CDR1 SGHVS, CDR2 FNYEAQ. CDR3 in amino acids: CASSLATGEKLFF. The full variable domain, rest sourced from reference TRBV7-6 and TRBJ1-4, is GAGVSQSPRYKVTKRGQDVALRCDPISGHVSLYWYRQALGQGPEFLTYFNYEAQQDKSGLPNDRFSAERPEGSISTLTIQRTEQRDSAMYRCASSLATGEKLFFGSGTQLSVL.

The chain combines TRBV15 with TRBJ1-3; the D gene TCRdb calls, TRBD1, cannot be checked with no DNA. Germline CDR1 and CDR2: LNHNV and YYDKDF (reference sequence). CDR3 length: 12 amino acids. CDR3: CATSRDRGTIYF.

The genes are TRBV20-1 and TRBJ2-4. The CDR3 contains 14 residues. Per germline, CDR1 DFQATT and CDR2 SNEGSKA (reference sequence). The CDR3 protein is CSARYVLAKNIQYF.

The chain has TRBV7-6 and TRBJ2-6; the TCRdb D gene call, TRBD1, has no DNA to confirm it. Germline loops: CDR1 SGHVS, CDR2 FNYEAQ. CDR3 size: 16 residues. The CDR3: CASSLTTGVGANVLTF.

The chain couples TRBV6-1 to TRBJ1-3. The length of the CDR3 is 15 residues. Germline V gives CDR1 MNHNS, CDR2 SASEGT. The CDR3 is CASNSRRNSGNTIYF.

The gene calls are TRBV7-6 and TRBJ2-3; the TCRdb call, TRBD2, lacks DNA for checking. The germline V gene encodes CDR1 SGHVS and CDR2 FNYEAQ. This CDR3 is 16 amino acids long. CDR3 sequence: CASSPLAGGRPDTQYF.

V and J are TRBV29-1 and TRBJ2-5; TCRdb indicates TRBD1, and absent DNA this call remains unverified. The germline CDR1 and CDR2 sequences are SQVTM and ANQGSEA. There are 12 residues in the CDR3. This chain's CDR3 is CSVEARSETQYF.

This chain connects TRBV6-2 or TRBV6-3 to TRBJ2-7. CDR3 length equals 11 residues. Germline V gene data show CDR1 as MNHEY and CDR2 as SVGEGT. CDR3 sequence reads: CASSWDYEQYF.

V gene TRBV20-1 combines with J gene TRBJ1-2; TCRdb picks TRBD1, but there is no DNA to check that call. This CDR3 contains 14 residues. The germline CDR1 and CDR2 sequences are DFQATT and SNEGSKA (reference sequence). The CDR3 is CSASPQSNNYGYTF.